The rows below give T cell receptor beta chains drawn from one sample of a study of shared clonotypes between healthy human individuals. Libraries were prepared by immunoSEQ multiplex PCR; TCRdb keeps only in-frame clonotypes and omits some of them. The sample includes some 2.3 million clones, approximately 95% of them seen just once. What was sequenced was naive CD4+ T cells from PBMCs. The receptors shown here come from a young man in good health. Some clones in this sample may be carry-over from other donors' samples. Each CDR3 is given with its conserved first and last residue. The order of the fields is clone size, V gene, D gene, J gene, CDR3 protein, CDR3 DNA. D genes are given only for firm matches. Not every row has a clone size; where given, it reads once, few, many or a size class.

size: -
V: TRBV18
D: -
J: TRBJ2-2
CDR3: CASSPYRDGNTGELFF
DNA: TGTGCCAGCTCACCATACCGGGACGGAAACACCGGGGAGCTGTTTTTT

size: -
V: TRBV7-7
D: -
J: TRBJ2-7
CDR3: CASSSGPDSYEQYF
DNA: TGTGCCAGCAGCTCGGGACCGGACTCCTACGAGCAGTACTTC

size: -
V: TRBV4-1
D: -
J: TRBJ1-2
CDR3: CASSQERRGGYTF
DNA: TGCGCCAGCAGCCAAGAAAGGCGTGGGGGCTACACCTTC

size: -
V: TRBV5-6
D: -
J: TRBJ1-3
CDR3: CASSLAGGRTGNTIYF
DNA: TGTGCCAGCAGCTTGGCCGGGGGGAGGACTGGAAACACCATATATTTT

size: once
V: TRBV11-2
D: TRBD2
J: TRBJ2-7
CDR3: CASRRLAGGYEQYF
DNA: TGTGCCAGCCGCAGACTAGCGGGAGGTTACGAGCAGTACTTC

size: -
V: TRBV9
D: -
J: TRBJ2-7
CDR3: CASSPRDGVYEQYF
DNA: TGTGCCAGCAGCCCCCGGGACGGGGTCTACGAGCAGTACTTC

size: -
V: TRBV18
D: -
J: TRBJ1-3
CDR3: CASSPPGRGNGNTIYF
DNA: TGTGCCAGCTCACCACCGGGTAGGGGGAATGGAAACACCATATATTTT

size: -
V: TRBV6-4
D: -
J: TRBJ1-2
CDR3: CASSERGRRQRTNYGYTF
DNA: TGTGCCAGCAGTGAACGGGGCCGGCGACAGCGAACTAACTATGGCTACACCTTC

size: once
V: TRBV5-8
D: -
J: TRBJ2-7
CDR3: CASSFGEQYF
DNA: TGTGCCAGCAGCTTCGGCGAGCAGTACTTC

size: -
V: TRBV18
D: -
J: TRBJ1-1
CDR3: CASSPRGGDTEAFF
DNA: TGTGCCAGCTCACCAAGGGGCGGGGACACTGAAGCTTTCTTT

size: once
V: TRBV6-5
D: -
J: TRBJ1-2
CDR3: CASSLDINYGYTF
DNA: TGTGCCAGCAGTTTGGACATAAACTATGGCTACACCTTC

size: -
V: TRBV2
D: TRBD2
J: TRBJ2-1
CDR3: CASSGLAAVGNEQFF
DNA: TGTGCCAGCAGCGGACTAGCGGCAGTGGGAAATGAGCAGTTCTTC

size: -
V: TRBV5-5
D: TRBD1
J: TRBJ1-2
CDR3: CASSAGGGYGYTF
DNA: TGTGCCAGCAGTGCAGGGGGCGGCTATGGCTACACCTTC

size: -
V: TRBV18
D: TRBD1
J: TRBJ2-1
CDR3: CASSPPGTAYNEQFF
DNA: TGTGCCAGCTCACCCCCCGGGACAGCCTACAATGAGCAGTTCTTC

size: -
V: TRBV5-4
D: TRBD2
J: TRBJ2-5
CDR3: CASSLAGDFQETQYF
DNA: TGTGCCAGCAGTCTGGCGGGGGACTTCCAAGAGACCCAGTACTTC

size: -
V: TRBV4-1
D: -
J: TRBJ1-2
CDR3: CASSHPDRSNYGYTF
DNA: TGCGCCAGCAGCCACCCCGACAGGTCTAACTATGGCTACACCTTC

size: -
V: TRBV4-1
D: -
J: TRBJ1-1
CDR3: CASSQVPRPFEAFF
DNA: TGCGCCAGCAGCCAAGTTCCCAGGCCTTTCGAAGCTTTCTTT

size: -
V: TRBV4-1
D: -
J: TRBJ1-4
CDR3: CASSQDRSPARNEKLFF
DNA: TGCGCCAGCAGCCAGGACCGATCGCCGGCCCGTAATGAAAAACTGTTTTTT

size: once
V: TRBV7-9
D: -
J: TRBJ2-1
CDR3: CASSLPGIRIYSYNEQFF
DNA: TGTGCCAGCAGCTTACCGGGCATCCGGATTTATTCCTACAATGAGCAGTTCTTC

size: -
V: TRBV7-3
D: -
J: TRBJ2-2
CDR3: CASSLQGTGELFF
DNA: TGTGCCAGCAGTTTACAGGGCACCGGGGAGCTGTTTTTT

size: -
V: TRBV7-2
D: -
J: TRBJ2-7
CDR3: CASSFPNSRVEQYF
DNA: TGTGCCAGCAGCTTTCCAAATTCCAGGGTCGAGCAGTACTTC

size: -
V: TRBV28
D: -
J: TRBJ1-2
CDR3: CASSPRLVQGYTF
DNA: TGTGCCAGCAGTCCCCGGTTGGTTCAGGGCTACACCTTC

size: -
V: TRBV28
D: -
J: TRBJ2-7
CDR3: CASSLISRAPYEQYF
DNA: TGTGCCAGCAGTTTGATTAGTCGGGCCCCCTACGAGCAGTACTTC

size: -
V: TRBV7-7
D: -
J: TRBJ2-5
CDR3: CASSLGLRETQYF
DNA: TGTGCCAGCAGCTTAGGACTTCGCGAGACCCAGTACTTC

size: -
V: TRBV7-2
D: TRBD1
J: TRBJ1-5
CDR3: CASSQGTVYSNQPQHF
DNA: TGTGCCAGCAGCCAGGGGACAGTCTATAGCAATCAGCCCCAGCATTTT

size: -
V: TRBV9
D: TRBD2
J: TRBJ2-1
CDR3: CASSVFSGSKGEQFF
DNA: TGTGCCAGCAGCGTATTTAGCGGGAGCAAGGGTGAGCAGTTCTTC

size: -
V: TRBV5-4
D: -
J: TRBJ2-1
CDR3: CASSSGQTGNNEQFF
DNA: TGTGCCAGCAGCTCAGGACAAACCGGAAACAATGAGCAGTTCTTC

size: -
V: TRBV1
D: -
J: TRBJ1-2
CDR3: CTSSTLSQGASYGYTF
DNA: TGCACCAGCAGCACTCTGTCTCAGGGGGCGAGCTATGGCTACACCTTC

size: -
V: TRBV5-1
D: -
J: TRBJ1-3
CDR3: CASSEGSGNTIYF
DNA: TGCGCCAGCAGCGAAGGTTCTGGAAACACCATATATTTT

size: -
V: TRBV5-4
D: -
J: TRBJ2-1
CDR3: CASSQQVARNNEQFF
DNA: TGTGCCAGCAGCCAGCAGGTAGCGAGGAACAATGAGCAGTTCTTC

size: -
V: TRBV6-1
D: -
J: TRBJ2-1
CDR3: CASSEAYQGGYNEQFF
DNA: TGTGCCAGCAGTGAAGCTTATCAGGGGGGCTACAATGAGCAGTTCTTC

size: -
V: TRBV6-5
D: -
J: TRBJ2-2
CDR3: CASSYGGMNTGELFF
DNA: TGTGCCAGCAGTTACGGGGGTATGAACACCGGGGAGCTGTTTTTT

size: -
V: TRBV6-1
D: -
J: TRBJ1-1
CDR3: CASSAGTVNTEAFF
DNA: TGTGCCAGCAGTGCCGGGACGGTAAACACTGAAGCTTTCTTT

size: -
V: TRBV28
D: -
J: TRBJ2-7
CDR3: CASSPGTFAHEQYF
DNA: TGTGCCAGCAGTCCCGGGACCTTTGCCCACGAGCAGTACTTC

size: once
V: TRBV2
D: -
J: TRBJ2-2
CDR3: CASSVAPGANTGELFF
DNA: TGTGCCAGCAGTGTGGCTCCCGGGGCGAACACCGGGGAGCTGTTTTTT

size: once
V: TRBV18
D: -
J: TRBJ2-1
CDR3: CASSPQSSYNEQFF
DNA: TGTGCCAGCTCACCTCAGAGCTCCTACAATGAGCAGTTCTTC

size: -
V: TRBV7-2
D: -
J: TRBJ1-1
CDR3: CASSLRLGGTEAFF
DNA: TGTGCCAGCAGCTTAAGGTTGGGGGGCACTGAAGCTTTCTTT

size: -
V: TRBV28
D: TRBD1
J: TRBJ1-2
CDR3: CASGFYRGGGSSGYTF
DNA: TGTGCCAGCGGATTCTACAGGGGTGGCGGGTCGAGTGGCTACACCTTC

size: -
V: TRBV7-3
D: -
J: TRBJ2-5
CDR3: CASSLLAGGETQYF
DNA: TGTGCCAGCAGCTTACTTGCAGGCGGCGAGACCCAGTACTTC

size: -
V: TRBV10-3
D: -
J: TRBJ2-5
CDR3: CAISESYSGGEETQYF
DNA: TGTGCCATCAGTGAGTCGTATAGTGGTGGGGAGGAGACCCAGTACTTC

size: -
V: TRBV7-2
D: TRBD1
J: TRBJ1-5
CDR3: CASSLTGSSSSNQPQHF
DNA: TGTGCCAGCAGCTTGACAGGGAGTTCATCGAGCAATCAGCCCCAGCATTTT

size: -
V: TRBV18
D: -
J: TRBJ2-1
CDR3: CASSGQRNEQFF
DNA: TGTGCCAGCTCGGGGCAGAGGAATGAGCAGTTCTTC

size: -
V: TRBV5-1
D: -
J: TRBJ1-1
CDR3: CASSLVRGTNTEAFF
DNA: TGCGCCAGCAGCTTGGTACGGGGGACGAACACTGAAGCTTTCTTT

size: once
V: TRBV9
D: -
J: TRBJ1-1
CDR3: CASSVAAQNTEAFF
DNA: TGTGCCAGCAGCGTAGCGGCCCAGAACACTGAAGCTTTCTTT

size: few
V: TRBV28
D: -
J: TRBJ1-5
CDR3: CASSRTALNQPQHF
DNA: TGTGCCAGCAGCCGGACAGCCCTCAATCAGCCCCAGCATTTT

size: -
V: TRBV2
D: -
J: TRBJ2-2
CDR3: CASSQAGNTGELFF
DNA: TGTGCCAGCAGCCAGGCGGGGAACACCGGGGAGCTGTTTTTT

size: -
V: TRBV2
D: -
J: TRBJ2-7
CDR3: CASNRQSTSSYEQYF
DNA: TGTGCCAGCAATAGACAGAGCACCTCCTCCTACGAGCAGTACTTC

size: -
V: TRBV28
D: TRBD2
J: TRBJ2-2
CDR3: CASSTLAGANTGELFF
DNA: TGTGCCAGCAGTACCCTAGCGGGAGCAAACACCGGGGAGCTGTTTTTT

size: -
V: TRBV28
D: TRBD2
J: TRBJ2-1
CDR3: CASSWGTSGAYNEQFF
DNA: TGTGCCAGCAGTTGGGGGACTAGCGGTGCCTACAATGAGCAGTTCTTC